The 30 T cell receptor beta chains reported below all come from one sample, sequenced in a study of vaccination and CD4 T cells after COVID-19. Treatment in this sample: roughly ten-day PBMC culture with coronavirus spike peptide pools or control peptides (ViraFEST assay). Sequence data for DNA of cultured CD4+ T cells were generated by the Oncomine TCR Beta short-read assay. One entry per CDR3 protein results from TCRdb running MiXCR on the PCR reads. The repertoire consists of approximately 20,000 distinct CDR3 sequences, with less than 60% occurring once and the leading ten covering around 2.7%. These TCRs' antigens remain unknown. This sample comprised CD4+ T cells from blood, cultured in vitro, obtained after SARS-CoV-2 vaccination. These TCRs come from a human donor who had recovered from COVID-19.

J is TRBJ1-1 and V is TRBV5-4; D is undetermined. V was clipped by 0 bases and J by 0 bases, with 3 bases between them. The CDR3 contains 13 residues. Germline CDR1 SGHNT, CDR2 YYREEE (reference sequence). CDR3 DNA sequence: TGTGCCAGCAGCTTGGATCTGAACACTGAAGCTTTCTTT. It yields the protein CASSLDLNTEAFF.

V and J are TRBV7-9 and TRBJ1-2, with 9 bases lining up with TRBD1. This CDR3 has 15 amino acids. In germline, CDR1 is SEHNR, CDR2 FQNEAQ (reference sequence). V was pared by 3 bases and J by 8 bases, with 10 bases of the junction left unmatched. The CDR3 spells CASSFHKTGGSGYTF. CDR3 in DNA: TGTGCCAGCAGCTTCCACAAGACAGGGGGGTCGGGCTACACCTTC. Looking up the rest from reference TRBV7-9 and TRBJ1-2 gives the full variable domain: DTGVSQNPRHKITKRGQNVTFRCDPISEHNRLYWYRQTLGQGPEFLTYFQNEAQLEKSRLLSDRFSAERPKGSFSTLEIQRTEQGDSAMYLCASSFHKTGGSGYTFGSGTRLTVV.

The chain carries TRBV15 and TRBJ2-3; 8 nucleotides match TRBD2. There are 16 residues in the CDR3. With V trimmed by 1 base and J by 2 bases, 5 bases remained unmatched. Per the germline V gene, CDR1 is LNHNV and CDR2 is YYDKDF (reference sequence). The DNA for the CDR3 is TGTGCCACCAGCAGAGGGAGCGGGGGAAACACAGATACGCAGTATTTT. This encodes CATSRGSGGNTDTQYF.

This clonotype was seen a handful of times. This CDR3 is CATAGHPNTEAFF. The CDR3 coding sequence is TGTGCCACCGCGGGACACCCTAACACTGAAGCTTTCTTT. V and J are TRBV10-3 and TRBJ1-1, with D possibly TRBD1 on 6 matching bases. The CDR3 is 13 residues long. Trimming took 10 bases from V and 2 from J, leaving 14 bases between them. CDR1 and CDR2 from the germline V gene are ENHRY and SYGVKD.

This clonotype came up a few times. The chain uses TRBV19 and TRBJ1-1, with D perhaps TRBD1 (6 bases). The CDR3 extends over 15 amino acids. In germline, CDR1 is LNHDA, CDR2 SQIVND (reference sequence). V was trimmed by 7 bases and J by 3 bases, leaving 18 bases between them. The CDR3 DNA is TGTGCCAGTACCCGGTTCGGGGGGCGGGACACTGAAGCTTTCTTT. Residues: CASTRFGGRDTEAFF.

This sequence joins TRBV12-3 or TRBV12-4 and TRBJ1-1, with D perhaps TRBD1 (6 bases). This CDR3 is 13 amino acids long. Trimming left V 6 bases short and J 10 bases short, with 18 bases between. The CDR3 here is CASSATGGGRAFF. The CDR3 DNA sequence: TGTGCCAGCAGCGCCACTGGGGGGGGCCGAGCTTTCTTT.

This sequence joins TRBV5-4 and TRBJ2-6, with 10 bases lining up with TRBD2. CDR1 and CDR2 from the germline V gene are SGHNT and YYREEE (reference sequence). The CDR3 is 19 amino acids. J gave up 0 bases and V 4 bases, and 10 bases lay outside the gene matches. CDR3 nucleotides: TGTGCCAGCAGCCAGGGGCGTAGCGGGGGGCACTCTGGGGCCAACGTCCTGACTTTC. This encodes CASSQGRSGGHSGANVLTF.

V and J are TRBV7-6 and TRBJ1-5; D is undetermined. Per germline, CDR1 SGHVS and CDR2 FNYEAQ. Trimming shortened V by 3 bases and J by 6 bases, and 12 bases separated the two germline ends. The CDR3 spans 14 residues. In nucleotides, the CDR3 is TGTGCCAGCAGCTTTTTATCACCTGGTCAGCCCCAGCATTTT. It yields the protein CASSFLSPGQPQHF.

The chain links TRBV29-1 to TRBJ2-7; 9 nucleotides line up with TRBD1. The V gene end was trimmed by 6 bases and the J gene end by 5 bases; junction bases not matched to a gene: 5. CDR1 SQVTM and CDR2 ANQGSEA come from the germline V gene. This CDR3 is 12 amino acids long. CDR3 sequence: CSVAGTGNEQYF. CDR3 DNA sequence: TGCAGCGTCGCCGGGACAGGGAACGAGCAGTACTTC.

The chain recombines TRBV20-1 with TRBJ2-1, with unresolved D. The V gene lost 7 bases and the J gene lost 10 bases, with 17 bases spanning the gap. CDR1 and CDR2 (germline): DFQATT, SNEGSKA (reference sequence). CDR3 length equals 12 residues. CDR3 nucleotide sequence: TGCAGTGGCGCAAGGCCGCCTTGGGAGCAGTTCTTC. It codes for CSGARPPWEQFF.

The chain combines TRBV20-1 with TRBJ2-7, with 9 bases aligning to TRBD2. J gave up 0 bases and V 1 base, and 4 bases lay outside the gene matches. There are 15 residues in the CDR3. The germline CDR1 and CDR2 sequences are DFQATT and SNEGSKA (reference sequence). CDR3 protein: CSARGAGGSSYEQYF. The CDR3 nucleotides read TGCAGTGCTAGAGGAGCGGGGGGTAGCTCCTACGAGCAGTACTTC.

There are a few counts of this clonotype. The chain has TRBV7-2 and TRBJ2-3, with TRBD2 matching 8 bases. The CDR3 length is 16 residues. J was trimmed by 6 bases and V by 5 bases; bases with no gene match: 13. Germline CDR1 and CDR2: SGHTA and FQGNSA. CDR3 nucleotide sequence: TGTGCCAGCAGCGAGACCGGGACTAGGGGTAGGGATACGCAGTATTTT. It encodes CASSETGTRGRDTQYF. Combining the CDR3 with reference TRBV7-2 and TRBJ2-3 gives the whole variable domain GAGVSQSPSNKVTEKGKDVELRCDPISGHTALYWYRQSLGQGLEFLIYFQGNSAPDKSGLPSDRFSAERTGGSVSTLTIQRTQQEDSAVYLCASSETGTRGRDTQYFGPGTRLTVL.

In this sample, this clonotype turned up a few times. CDR3 nucleotide sequence: TGTGCCAGCAGCGGACAGGGAAACTATGGCTACACCTTC. Translating it yields CASSGQGNYGYTF. The genes are TRBV11-3 and TRBJ1-2; TRBD1 aligns across 8 bases. V lost 5 bases and J lost 2; bases outside the gene matches: 1. CDR1 SGHNT and CDR2 YENEEA come from the germline V gene. The CDR3 is 13 amino acids.

This clonotype is judged medium-sized. V and J are TRBV20-1 and TRBJ1-5, with 8 bases fitting TRBD1. In germline, CDR1 is DFQATT, CDR2 SNEGSKA (reference sequence). The CDR3 extends over 16 amino acids. V lost 2 bases and J lost 0; bases outside the gene matches: 6. The CDR3 is CSARWQGAYSNQPQHF. The CDR3 DNA reads as TGCAGTGCTAGATGGCAGGGGGCCTATAGCAATCAGCCCCAGCATTTT.

In nucleotides, the CDR3 is TGTGCCAGCAGTTACCTAGGGGGCAACACTGAAGCTTTCTTT. It is translated as CASSYLGGNTEAFF. The rearrangement links TRBV6-5 to TRBJ1-1; 7 bases are a match to TRBD1. V lost 2 bases to trimming and J lost 2 bases; unmatched junction nucleotides: 2. Germline CDR1 is MNHEY and CDR2 is SVGAGI. The CDR3 length is 14 residues.

In this sample, this clonotype turned up a few times. The chain employs TRBV6-5 and TRBJ1-2; D gene ambiguous. This CDR3 region has 12 residues. The V end was cut by 2 bases, the J end by 7 bases, with 8 bases between. Germline V lookup: CDR1 MNHEY, CDR2 SVGAGI. The CDR3 DNA follows: TGTGCCAGCAGTTACCGTGAGGGTGGCTACACCTTC. Protein sequence: CASSYREGGYTF.

This clonotype turned up a few times. V is TRBV7-3 and J is TRBJ2-2, with D possibly TRBD1 on 5 matching bases. Trimming pared 2 bases from V and 7 bases from J, leaving 11 bases between. This CDR3 is 14 amino acids long. Germline V lookup: CDR1 SGHTA, CDR2 FQGTGA. The CDR3 nucleotides are TGTGCCAGCAGCTTAGCACAGGAAGGCGGGGAGCTGTTTTTT. Translation gives CASSLAQEGGELFF.

The V and J genes are TRBV29-1 and TRBJ1-2, with 7 bases fitting TRBD1. V lost 3 bases, J lost 3 bases, and 7 bases stayed unmatched. This CDR3 region has 14 residues. The V gene's germline CDR1 is SQVTM and CDR2 ANQGSEA. The CDR3 region is CSVEGSGGYYGYTF. CDR3 nucleotide sequence: TGCAGCGTTGAGGGTTCAGGGGGGTACTATGGCTACACCTTC.

This chain uses TRBV2 with TRBJ1-5; 9 bases line up with TRBD1. With V trimmed by 5 bases and J by 5 bases, 4 bases remained unmatched. Germline CDR1 SNHLY, CDR2 FYNNEI. CDR3 length equals 14 residues. This chain's CDR3 is CASSQDRGHQPQHF. The CDR3 DNA follows: TGTGCCAGCAGTCAGGACAGGGGACATCAGCCCCAGCATTTT.

The chain recombines TRBV6-4 with TRBJ2-1; D could derive from TRBD1 or TRBD2 (5 bases each). The CDR3 is 13 amino acids. The germline V gene encodes CDR1 MRHNA and CDR2 SNTAGT. With 2 bases removed from V and 9 bases from J, the gap between germline ends came to 11 bases. As DNA, the CDR3 is TGTGCCAGCAGTGACGTGAGGGGCGGTGAGCAGTTCTTC. Amino acid sequence: CASSDVRGGEQFF.

The sample holds a few counts of this clonotype. The V and J genes are TRBV20-1 and TRBJ2-3; TRBD2 is a possible D gene (6 bases). Germline V gene sequence: CDR1 DFQATT, CDR2 SNEGSKA (reference sequence). Deletions cut 5 bases from V and 4 bases from J, with 19 bases between. CDR3 length: 15 amino acids. DNA for the CDR3: TGCAGTGCTCGCCGGGACTTGGCGGGTCCAGATACGCAGTATTTT. Its translation: CSARRDLAGPDTQYF.

This clonotype was seen a handful of times. The gene calls are TRBV6-1 and TRBJ1-1; the D is unclear. The germline V gene encodes CDR1 MNHNS and CDR2 SASEGT. The CDR3 runs 11 residues. Trimming took off 5 bases at V and 8 bases at J, with 9 bases between the two ends. CDR3 bases: TGTGCCAGCAGTCGACGGGAGGAAGCTTTCTTT. The encoded protein is CASSRREEAFF.

This chain uses TRBV6-1 with TRBJ2-7, with D perhaps TRBD1 (5 bases). Germline V gene lookup returns CDR1 MNHNS and CDR2 SASEGT. V dropped 3 bases and J dropped 1 base, with 16 bases sitting between them. The CDR3 spans 16 residues. The CDR3, as DNA: TGTGCCAGCAGTGACCCACGTTACAGGCAATCCTACGAGCAGTACTTC. Its translation: CASSDPRYRQSYEQYF.

This clonotype turned up a few times. Written as DNA, the CDR3 is TGTGCCACCAGTCGGCAGGGAGGGACAGATACGCAGTATTTT. This sequence encodes CATSRQGGTDTQYF. V gene TRBV24-1 combines with J gene TRBJ2-3, with 7 bases matching TRBD2. This CDR3 region has 14 residues. V shed 6 bases and J 3 bases; nucleotides not matched to a gene: 5. Looked up from germline, CDR1 is KGHDR and CDR2 is SFDVKD.

The V gene is TRBV3-1, the J gene TRBJ1-5, with a weak D call TRBD1 (6 bases). This CDR3 is built from 16 residues. V gave up 5 bases and J gave up 2 bases, with 16 bases separating them. In germline, CDR1 is LGHDT, CDR2 YNNKEL (reference sequence). The DNA for the CDR3 is TGTGCCAGCAGCGGCGGGGGGCGCGGTGGCAATCAGCCCCAGCATTTT. It is translated as CASSGGGRGGNQPQHF.

This chain joins TRBV10-3 and TRBJ2-7, with 10 bases that match TRBD1. V dropped 11 bases and J dropped 3; count of bases not matched to a gene: 7. The CDR3 contains 13 residues. Germline loops: CDR1 ENHRY, CDR2 SYGVKD. The CDR3 is CASGGQGIYEQYF. DNA for the CDR3: TGTGCCTCGGGGGGACAGGGGATCTACGAGCAGTACTTC.

The chain has TRBV20-1 and TRBJ1-2; the match to TRBD1 covers 7 bases. Germline CDR1 is DFQATT and CDR2 is SNEGSKA (reference sequence). The CDR3 is made up of 15 amino acids. In nucleotides, the CDR3 is TGCAGCGTTTCAAGAACCGGACAGGTAGACTATGGCTACACCTTC. As protein: CSVSRTGQVDYGYTF.

The count of this clonotype is one. The DNA for the CDR3 is TGCAGTGCTAGGGGCCTGACAGTCGACCGTCGGATGGAGACCCAGTACTTC. Translated: CSARGLTVDRRMETQYF. The rearrangement uses TRBV20-1 and TRBJ2-5; D might be TRBD1 (5 bases). Per germline, CDR1 DFQATT and CDR2 SNEGSKA (reference sequence). With 3 bases removed from V and 5 bases from J, the gap between germline ends came to 25 bases. The CDR3 covers 17 residues.

This chain uses TRBV7-9 with TRBJ1-1, with 8 nucleotides matching TRBD1. Losses at the gene ends were 5 bases for V and 1 base for J; bases not matched to a gene: 6. There are 15 residues in the CDR3. CDR1 is SEHNR, CDR2 FQNEAQ, per germline (reference sequence). In DNA, the CDR3 is TGTGCCAGCAGCGCCCCGGACAGGGCGAACACTGAAGCTTTCTTT. Translated, it gives CASSAPDRANTEAFF.

The CDR3 loop reads CSVHPGDRQETQYF. The CDR3 DNA sequence: TGCAGCGTACACCCAGGGGATCGTCAAGAGACCCAGTACTTC. This chain uses TRBV29-1 with TRBJ2-5; D perhaps matches TRBD1 (6 bases). The CDR3 sequence is 14 residues long. Trimming shortened V by 6 bases and J by 2 bases, and 16 bases separated the two germline ends. CDR1 is SQVTM and CDR2 is ANQGSEA in the germline V gene. Variable domain in full (rest from reference TRBV29-1 and TRBJ2-5): SAVISQKPSRDICQRGTSLTIQCQVDSQVTMMFWYRQQPGQSLTLIATANQGSEATYESGFVIDKFPISRPNLTFSTLTVSNMSPEDSSIYLCSVHPGDRQETQYFGPGTRLLVL.